This T cell receptor beta chain was retrieved from a study of T-cell memory formation after mild COVID-19. In the study overall: TCR clusters were largely donor specific.

TCRdb itself ran the 5' RACE reads through MiXCR, one entry per CDR3 protein. The profile shows 400,000 to 500,000 distinct CDR3 sequences, about 19% of them singletons. This clonotype was detected a few times. The antigen is undetermined. Notes on the study in general: Pre-infection memory contained some responding clones, which suggested that cross-reactive memory had joined.

The receptor was derived from an adult woman who had mild COVID-19 (a few samples of this study predate the infection). Cell type and time point are not known. Source material: PBMCs or a T cell subset sorted from them (not recorded which).

CDR3 region: CASSFVRQPQHF. CDR3 nucleotide sequence: TGTGCCAGCAGCTTTGTTCGTCAGCCCCAGCATTTT. The rearrangement joins TRBV7-2 to TRBJ1-5; no reliable D call. The CDR3 length is 12 residues. Per the germline V gene, CDR1 is SGHTA and CDR2 is FQGNSA. V gave up 3 bases and J gave up 6 bases, with 6 bases separating them.